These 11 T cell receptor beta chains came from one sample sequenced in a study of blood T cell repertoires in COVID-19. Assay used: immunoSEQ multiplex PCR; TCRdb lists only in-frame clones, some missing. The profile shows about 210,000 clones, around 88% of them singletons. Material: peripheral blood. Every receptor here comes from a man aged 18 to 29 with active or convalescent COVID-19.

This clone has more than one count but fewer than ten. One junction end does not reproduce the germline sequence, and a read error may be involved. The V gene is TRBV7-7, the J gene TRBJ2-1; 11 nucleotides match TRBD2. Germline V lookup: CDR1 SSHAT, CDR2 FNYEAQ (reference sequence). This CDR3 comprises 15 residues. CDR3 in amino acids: CASSVGTSGNNEQFF. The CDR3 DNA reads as TGTGCTAGCAGCGTAGGGACTAGCGGAAACAATGAGCAGTTCTTC.

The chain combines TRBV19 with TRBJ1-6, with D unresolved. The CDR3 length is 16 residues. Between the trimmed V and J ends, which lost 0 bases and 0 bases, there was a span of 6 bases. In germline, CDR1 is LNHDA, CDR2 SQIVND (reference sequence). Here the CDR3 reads CASSIDPGSYNSPLHF. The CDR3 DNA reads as TGTGCCAGTAGTATAGATCCGGGCTCCTATAATTCACCCCTCCACTTT. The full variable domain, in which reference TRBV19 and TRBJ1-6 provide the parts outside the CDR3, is DGGITQSPKYLFRKEGQNVTLSCEQNLNHDAMYWYRQDPGQGLRLIYYSQIVNDFQKGDIAEGYSVSREKKESFPLTVTSAQKNPTAFYLCASSIDPGSYNSPLHFGNGTRLTVT.

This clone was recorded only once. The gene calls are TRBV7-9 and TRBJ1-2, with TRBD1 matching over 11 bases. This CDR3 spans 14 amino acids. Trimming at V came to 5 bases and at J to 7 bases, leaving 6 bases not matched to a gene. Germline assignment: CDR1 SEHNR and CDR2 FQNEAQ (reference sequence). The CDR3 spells CASSPGQGASGYTF. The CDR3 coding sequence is TGTGCCAGCAGCCCCGGACAGGGGGCAAGTGGCTACACCTTC. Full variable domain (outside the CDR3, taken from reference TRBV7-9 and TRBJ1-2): DTGVSQNPRHKITKRGQNVTFRCDPISEHNRLYWYRQTLGQGPEFLTYFQNEAQLEKSRLLSDRFSAERPKGSFSTLEIQRTEQGDSAMYLCASSPGQGASGYTFGSGTRLTVV.

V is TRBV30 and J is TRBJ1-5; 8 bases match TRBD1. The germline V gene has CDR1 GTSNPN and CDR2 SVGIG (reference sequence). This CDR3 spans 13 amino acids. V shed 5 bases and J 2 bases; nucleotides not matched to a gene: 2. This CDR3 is CAWSTGGNQPQHF. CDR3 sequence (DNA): TGTGCCTGGTCGACAGGGGGCAATCAGCCCCAGCATTTT.

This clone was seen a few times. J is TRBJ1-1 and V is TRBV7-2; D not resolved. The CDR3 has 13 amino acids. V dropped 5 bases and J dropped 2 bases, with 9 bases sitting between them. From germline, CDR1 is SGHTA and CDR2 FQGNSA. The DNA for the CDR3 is TGTGCCAGCAGCCAAACTATTAACACTGAAGCTTTCTTT. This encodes CASSQTINTEAFF.

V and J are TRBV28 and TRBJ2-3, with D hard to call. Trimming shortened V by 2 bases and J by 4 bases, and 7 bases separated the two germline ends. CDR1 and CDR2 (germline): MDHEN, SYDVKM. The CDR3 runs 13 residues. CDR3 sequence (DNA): TGTGCCAGCAGTTTACAGTCAGCAGATACGCAGTATTTT. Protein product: CASSLQSADTQYF. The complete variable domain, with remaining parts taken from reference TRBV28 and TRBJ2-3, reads DVKVTQSSRYLVKRTGEKVFLECVQDMDHENMFWYRQDPGLGLRLIYFSYDVKMKEKGDIPEGYSVSREKKERFSLILESASTNQTSMYLCASSLQSADTQYFGPGTRLTVL.

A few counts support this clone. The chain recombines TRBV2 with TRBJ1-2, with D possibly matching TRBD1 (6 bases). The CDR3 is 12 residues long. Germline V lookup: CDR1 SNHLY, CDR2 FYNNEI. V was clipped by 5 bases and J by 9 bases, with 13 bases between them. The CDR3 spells CASSTGRLSYTF. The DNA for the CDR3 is TGTGCCAGCAGTACAGGGAGATTGAGCTACACCTTC.

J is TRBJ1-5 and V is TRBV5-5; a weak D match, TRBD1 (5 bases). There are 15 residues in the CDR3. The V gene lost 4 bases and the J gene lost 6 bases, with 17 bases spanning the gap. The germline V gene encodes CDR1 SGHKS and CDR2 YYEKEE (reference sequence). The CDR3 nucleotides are TGTGCCAGCAGCCCCTCGACAGTCCCCCCTCAGCCCCAGCATTTT. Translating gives CASSPSTVPPQPQHF. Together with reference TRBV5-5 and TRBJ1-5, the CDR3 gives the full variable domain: DAGVTQSPTHLIKTRGQQVTLRCSPISGHKSVSWYQQVLGQGPQFIFQYYEKEERGRGNFPDRFSARQFPNYSSELNVNALLLGDSALYLCASSPSTVPPQPQHFGDGTRLSIL.

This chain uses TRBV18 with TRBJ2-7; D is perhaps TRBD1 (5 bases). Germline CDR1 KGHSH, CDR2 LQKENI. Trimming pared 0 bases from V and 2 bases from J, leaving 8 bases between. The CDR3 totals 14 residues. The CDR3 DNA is TGTGCCAGCTCACCACCGAGACAGACCTACGAGCAGTACTTC. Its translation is CASSPPRQTYEQYF.

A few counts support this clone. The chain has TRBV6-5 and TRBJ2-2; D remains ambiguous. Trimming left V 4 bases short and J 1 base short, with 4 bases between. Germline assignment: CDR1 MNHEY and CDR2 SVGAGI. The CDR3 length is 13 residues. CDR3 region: CASSSRNTGELFF. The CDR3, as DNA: TGTGCCAGCAGTTCCCGGAACACCGGGGAGCTGTTTTTT.

DNA for the CDR3: TGTGCCAGCAGCCCCCCGAGATCGAGGCTAGCGGGAGCCATAGATACGCAGTATTTT. This translates into CASSPPRSRLAGAIDTQYF. J is TRBJ2-3 and V is TRBV14, with 10 positions matching TRBD2. Germline trimming cut 4 bases from V and 5 bases from J; bases unmatched to any gene: 18. CDR1 is SGHDN and CDR2 is FVKESK in the germline V gene. The CDR3 spans 19 residues.